These T cell receptor beta chains were read from a single sample in a study of shared clonotypes between healthy human individuals. The method was immunoSEQ multiplex PCR; TCRdb's version includes in-frame clones alone and lacks a portion of them. Of fewer than 850,000 clones detected, about 90% appear once; the ten largest clones hold about a third. Sequenced: memory CD8+ T cells from PBMCs. Receptors were obtained from a man between 18 and 29 years old in good health. Some clones in this sample may be carry-over from other donors' samples. CDR3s include the opening cysteine and the closing phenylalanine or tryptophan. D genes are given only for firm matches. For some rows the clone size is stated as once, few or many, or as a class when expanded; others skip it.

once	TRBV28	-	TRBJ1-5	TGTGCCAGCGCAGAAAAGTACCAGGGGACCCAATTAAATCAGCCCCAGCATTTT	CASAEKYQGTQLNQPQHF
-	TRBV7-3	-	TRBJ2-1	TGTGCCAGCAGCCTGGCCGGAGGGATGGACTTCAATGAGCAGTTCTTC	CASSLAGGMDFNEQFF
once	TRBV7-9	-	TRBJ2-5	TGTGCAGCAGGGGGGGGAGAGACCCAGTACTTC	CAAGGGETQYF
-	TRBV9	TRBD1	TRBJ2-2	TGTGCCAGCACTAAGGGACAGGCCGCTTCGTTTACGAGAACCGGGGAGCTGTTTTTT	CASTKGQAASFTRTGELFF
-	TRBV11-2	-	TRBJ2-7	TGTGCCAGCAGGTTGGGTCGGGGGGCAGGTTACGAGCAGTACTTC	CASRLGRGAGYEQYF
-	TRBV27	TRBD2	TRBJ2-1	TGTGCCAGCAGCAACAGGCTAGCGGGAGGAGGGAATGAGCAGTTCTTC	CASSNRLAGGGNEQFF
-	TRBV2	TRBD2	TRBJ2-4	TGTGCCAGCAGTGACTTCGGCAGGGAGGGTCAAGTCATTCAGTACTTC	CASSDFGREGQVIQYF
once	TRBV7-3	TRBD2	TRBJ2-3	TGTGCCAGCAGCCGACTAGCGCAAAGCACAGATACGCAGTATTTT	CASSRLAQSTDTQYF
many	TRBV5-1	-	TRBJ1-2	TGCGCCAGCAGCTTGGAGGGCAGGAGTGGCTACACCTTC	CASSLEGRSGYTF
-	TRBV15	TRBD2	TRBJ2-3	TGTGCCGTCCCAGGGAGGGGCACAGATACGCAGTATTTT	CAVPGRGTDTQYF
-	TRBV25-1	-	TRBJ2-1	TGTGCCAGCACCTGGGGACCACTCAATGAGCAGTTCTTC	CASTWGPLNEQFF
-	TRBV19	-	TRBJ2-1	TGTGCCAGTTCCCCGGGACCGAACAATGAGCAGTTCTTC	CASSPGPNNEQFF
-	TRBV4-2	-	TRBJ2-7	TGTGCCAGCAGCCAAGGAAGGGACACCTCCTACGAGCAGTACTTC	CASSQGRDTSYEQYF
-	TRBV27	TRBD2	TRBJ2-1	TGTGCCAGCAGTTTAAGACTAGCGGGAGTCCCGACGTTGTTCTTC	CASSLRLAGVPTLFF
-	TRBV5-6	-	TRBJ1-2	TGTGCCAGCAGCCTCACCCCTGGTGGCAGCGTCTATGGCTACACCTTC	CASSLTPGGSVYGYTF
-	TRBV7-9	-	TRBJ2-7	TGTGCCAGCACCCCGGGTGGGACCTTATACGAGCAGTACTTC	CASTPGGTLYEQYF
-	TRBV27	TRBD1	TRBJ2-7	TGTGCCAGCAGTCTTTTCCCGGGACAGGCTTTCTACGAGCAGTACTTC	CASSLFPGQAFYEQYF
-	TRBV7-2	-	TRBJ2-5	TGTGCCAGCAGCTTACCCAGGGTGGGACGAGAGACCCAGTACTTC	CASSLPRVGRETQYF
-	TRBV7-9	-	TRBJ2-7	TGTGCCAGCAGCCCTAGACAGACTTACGAGCAGTACTTC	CASSPRQTYEQYF
-	TRBV18	-	TRBJ1-2	TGTGCCAGCTCACCAACGGCCAACTATGGCTACACCTTC	CASSPTANYGYTF
-	TRBV4-1	-	TRBJ2-5	TGCGCCAGCAGCCCAGGAGGAGGTGAAGAGACCCAGTACTTC	CASSPGGGEETQYF
-	TRBV27	TRBD2	TRBJ2-7	TGTGCCAGCGCCTACACTAGCGGGAGGGCCTACGAGCAGTACTTC	CASAYTSGRAYEQYF